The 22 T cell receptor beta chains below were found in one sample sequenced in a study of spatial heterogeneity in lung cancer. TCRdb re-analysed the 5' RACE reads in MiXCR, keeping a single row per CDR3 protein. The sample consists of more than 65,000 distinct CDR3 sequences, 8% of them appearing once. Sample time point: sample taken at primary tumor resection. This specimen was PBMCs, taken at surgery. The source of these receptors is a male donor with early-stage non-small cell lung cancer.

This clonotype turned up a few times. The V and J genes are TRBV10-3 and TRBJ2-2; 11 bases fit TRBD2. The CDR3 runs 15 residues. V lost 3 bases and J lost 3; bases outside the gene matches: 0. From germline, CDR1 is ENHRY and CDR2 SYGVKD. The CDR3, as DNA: TGTGCCATCAGTGAACTAGCGGGAGACACCGGGGAGCTGTTTTTT. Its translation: CAISELAGDTGELFF.

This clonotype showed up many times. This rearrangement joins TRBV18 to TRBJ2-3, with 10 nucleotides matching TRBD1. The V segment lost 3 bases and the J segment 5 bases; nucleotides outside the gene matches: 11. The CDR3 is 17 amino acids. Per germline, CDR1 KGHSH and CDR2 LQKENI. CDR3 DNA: TGTGCCAGCTCACCCCTTGGGGGACAGGGGACTGGAGATACGCAGTATTTT. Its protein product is CASSPLGGQGTGDTQYF.

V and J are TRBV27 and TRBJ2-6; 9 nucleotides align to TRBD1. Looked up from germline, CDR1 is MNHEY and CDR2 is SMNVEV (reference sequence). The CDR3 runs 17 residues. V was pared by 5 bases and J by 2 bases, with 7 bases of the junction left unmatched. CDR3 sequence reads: CASSPGQGRAGANVLTF. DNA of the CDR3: TGTGCCAGCAGTCCCGGACAGGGGCGGGCTGGGGCCAACGTCCTGACTTTC. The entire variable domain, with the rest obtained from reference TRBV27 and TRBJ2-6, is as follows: EAQVTQNPRYLITVTGKKLTVTCSQNMNHEYMSWYRQDPGLGLRQIYYSMNVEVTDKGDVPEGYKVSRKEKRNFPLILESPSPNQTSLYFCASSPGQGRAGANVLTFGAGSRLTVL.

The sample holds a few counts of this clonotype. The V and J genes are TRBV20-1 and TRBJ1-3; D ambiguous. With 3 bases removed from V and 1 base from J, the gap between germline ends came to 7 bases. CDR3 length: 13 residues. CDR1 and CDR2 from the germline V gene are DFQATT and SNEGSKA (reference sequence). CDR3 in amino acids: CSASTASGNTIYF. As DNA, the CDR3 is TGCAGTGCTAGTACCGCGTCTGGAAACACCATATATTTT.

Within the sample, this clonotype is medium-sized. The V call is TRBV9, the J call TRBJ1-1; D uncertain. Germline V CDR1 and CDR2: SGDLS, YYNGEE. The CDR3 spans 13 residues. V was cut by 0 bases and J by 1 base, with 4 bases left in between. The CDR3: CASSVGPNTEAFF. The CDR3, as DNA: TGTGCCAGCAGCGTAGGACCGAACACTGAAGCTTTCTTT.

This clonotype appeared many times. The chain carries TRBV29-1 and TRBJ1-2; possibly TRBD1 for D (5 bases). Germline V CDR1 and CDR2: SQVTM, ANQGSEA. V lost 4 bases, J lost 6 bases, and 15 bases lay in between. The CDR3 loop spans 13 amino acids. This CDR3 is CSVGGTVQNGYTF. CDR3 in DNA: TGCAGCGTTGGGGGCACGGTGCAAAATGGCTACACCTTC.

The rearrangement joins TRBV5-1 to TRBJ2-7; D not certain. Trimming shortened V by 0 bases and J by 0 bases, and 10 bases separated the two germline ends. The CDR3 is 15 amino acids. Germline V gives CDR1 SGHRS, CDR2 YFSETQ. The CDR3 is CASSLGGDLSYEQYF. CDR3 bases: TGCGCCAGCAGCTTGGGAGGAGACCTCTCCTACGAGCAGTACTTC.

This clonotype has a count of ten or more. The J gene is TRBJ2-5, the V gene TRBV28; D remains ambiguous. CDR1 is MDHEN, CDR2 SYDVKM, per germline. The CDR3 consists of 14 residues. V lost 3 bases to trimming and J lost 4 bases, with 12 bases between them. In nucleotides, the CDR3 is TGTGCCAGCAGTTTTTCCGGTACTGGAGAGACCCAGTACTTC. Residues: CASSFSGTGETQYF.

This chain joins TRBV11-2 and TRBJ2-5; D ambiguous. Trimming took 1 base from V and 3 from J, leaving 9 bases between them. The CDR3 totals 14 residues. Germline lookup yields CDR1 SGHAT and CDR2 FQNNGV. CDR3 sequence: CASSLVSAEETQYF. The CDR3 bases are TGTGCCAGCAGCTTAGTATCGGCAGAAGAGACCCAGTACTTC.

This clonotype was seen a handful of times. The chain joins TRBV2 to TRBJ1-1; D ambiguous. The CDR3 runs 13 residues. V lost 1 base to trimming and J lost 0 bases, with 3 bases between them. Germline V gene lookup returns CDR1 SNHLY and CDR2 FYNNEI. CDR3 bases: TGTGCCAGCAGTGAAGTAGTGAACACTGAAGCTTTCTTT. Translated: CASSEVVNTEAFF.

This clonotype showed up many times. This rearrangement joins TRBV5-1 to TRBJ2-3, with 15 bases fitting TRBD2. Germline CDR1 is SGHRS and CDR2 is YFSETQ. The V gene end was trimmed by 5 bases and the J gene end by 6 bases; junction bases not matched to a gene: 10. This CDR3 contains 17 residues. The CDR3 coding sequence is TGCGCCAGCAGTTCGGGACTAGCGGGAGGAGGAAGGGATACGCAGTATTTT. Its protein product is CASSSGLAGGGRDTQYF.

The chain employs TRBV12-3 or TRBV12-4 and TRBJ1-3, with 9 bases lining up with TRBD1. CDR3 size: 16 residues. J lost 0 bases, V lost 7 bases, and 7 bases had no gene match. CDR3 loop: CASNAGQGDSGNTIYF. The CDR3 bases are TGTGCCAGCAATGCGGGACAGGGTGACTCTGGAAACACCATATATTTT.

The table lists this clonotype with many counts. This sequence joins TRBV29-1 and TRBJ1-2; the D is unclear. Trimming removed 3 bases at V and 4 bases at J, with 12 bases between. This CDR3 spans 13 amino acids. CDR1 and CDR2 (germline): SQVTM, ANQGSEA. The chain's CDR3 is CSVEDAVGYGYTF. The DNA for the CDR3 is TGCAGCGTTGAGGACGCGGTTGGCTATGGCTACACCTTC.

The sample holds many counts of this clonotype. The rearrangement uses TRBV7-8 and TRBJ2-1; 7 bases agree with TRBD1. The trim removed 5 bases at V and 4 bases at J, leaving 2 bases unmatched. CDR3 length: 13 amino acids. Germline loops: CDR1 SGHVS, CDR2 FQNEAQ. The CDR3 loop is CASSPGQYNEQFF. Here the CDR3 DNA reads TGTGCCAGCAGCCCGGGACAGTACAATGAGCAGTTCTTC.

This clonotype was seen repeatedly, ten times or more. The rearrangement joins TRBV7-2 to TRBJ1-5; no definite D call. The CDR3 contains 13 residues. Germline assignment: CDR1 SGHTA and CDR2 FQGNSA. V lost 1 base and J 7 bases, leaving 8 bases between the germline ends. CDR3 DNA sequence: TGTGCCAGCAGCTTAGGTAGGTTCCAGCCCCAGCATTTT. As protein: CASSLGRFQPQHF.

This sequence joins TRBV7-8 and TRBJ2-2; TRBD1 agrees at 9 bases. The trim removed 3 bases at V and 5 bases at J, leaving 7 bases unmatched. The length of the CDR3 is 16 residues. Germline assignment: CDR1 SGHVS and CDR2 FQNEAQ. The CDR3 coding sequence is TGTGCCAGCAGCTTCTCCGGGACAGGGCGGACCGGGGAGCTGTTTTTT. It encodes CASSFSGTGRTGELFF. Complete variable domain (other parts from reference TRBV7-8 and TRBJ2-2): GAGVSQSPRYKVAKRGQDVALRCDPISGHVSLFWYQQALGQGPEFLTYFQNEAQLDKSGLPSDRFFAERPEGSVSTLKIQRTQQEDSAVYLCASSFSGTGRTGELFFGEGSRLTVL.

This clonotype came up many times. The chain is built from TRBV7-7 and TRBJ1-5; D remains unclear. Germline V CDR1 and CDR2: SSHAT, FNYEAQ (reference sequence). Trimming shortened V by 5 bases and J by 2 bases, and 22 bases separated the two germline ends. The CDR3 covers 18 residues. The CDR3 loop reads CASSSEDSMVGGNQPQHF. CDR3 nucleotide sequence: TGTGCCAGCAGCAGTGAGGACTCTATGGTTGGGGGCAATCAGCCCCAGCATTTT.

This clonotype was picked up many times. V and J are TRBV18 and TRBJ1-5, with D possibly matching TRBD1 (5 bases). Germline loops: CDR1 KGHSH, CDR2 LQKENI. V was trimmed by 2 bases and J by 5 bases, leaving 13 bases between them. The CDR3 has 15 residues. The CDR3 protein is CASSPESGRHQPQHF. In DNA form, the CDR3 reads TGTGCCAGCTCACCAGAGTCAGGGCGGCATCAGCCCCAGCATTTT.

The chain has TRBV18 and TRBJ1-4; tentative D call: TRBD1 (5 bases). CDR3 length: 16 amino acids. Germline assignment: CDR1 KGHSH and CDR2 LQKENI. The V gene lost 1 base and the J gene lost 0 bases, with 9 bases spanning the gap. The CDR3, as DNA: TGTGCCAGCTCACCACGGTGGGGGGCAACTAATGAAAAACTGTTTTTT. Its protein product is CASSPRWGATNEKLFF.

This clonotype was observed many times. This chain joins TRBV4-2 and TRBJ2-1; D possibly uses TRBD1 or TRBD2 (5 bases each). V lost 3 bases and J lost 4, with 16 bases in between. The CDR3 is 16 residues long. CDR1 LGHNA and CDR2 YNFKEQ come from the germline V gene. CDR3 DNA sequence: TGTGCCAGCAGCCAGGAATTGGGGACGCCGTACAATGAGCAGTTCTTC. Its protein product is CASSQELGTPYNEQFF.

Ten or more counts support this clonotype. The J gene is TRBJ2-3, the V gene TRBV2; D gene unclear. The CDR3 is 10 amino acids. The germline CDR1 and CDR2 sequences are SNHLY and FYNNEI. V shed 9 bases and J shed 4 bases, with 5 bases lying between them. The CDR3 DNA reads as TGTGCCAGTAGGGCAGATACGCAGTATTTT. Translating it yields CASRADTQYF.

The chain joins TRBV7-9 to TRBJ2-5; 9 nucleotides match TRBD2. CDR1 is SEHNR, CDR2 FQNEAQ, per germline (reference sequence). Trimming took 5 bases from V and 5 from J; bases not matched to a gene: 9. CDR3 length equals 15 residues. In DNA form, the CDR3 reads TGTGCCAGCAGCAGTAGCGGGAGTGATTTCGAGACCCAGTACTTC. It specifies CASSSSGSDFETQYF. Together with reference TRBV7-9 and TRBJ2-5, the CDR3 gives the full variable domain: DTGVSQNPRHKITKRGQNVTFRCDPISEHNRLYWYRQTLGQGPEFLTYFQNEAQLEKSRLLSDRFSAERPKGSFSTLEIQRTEQGDSAMYLCASSSSGSDFETQYFGPGTRLLVL.